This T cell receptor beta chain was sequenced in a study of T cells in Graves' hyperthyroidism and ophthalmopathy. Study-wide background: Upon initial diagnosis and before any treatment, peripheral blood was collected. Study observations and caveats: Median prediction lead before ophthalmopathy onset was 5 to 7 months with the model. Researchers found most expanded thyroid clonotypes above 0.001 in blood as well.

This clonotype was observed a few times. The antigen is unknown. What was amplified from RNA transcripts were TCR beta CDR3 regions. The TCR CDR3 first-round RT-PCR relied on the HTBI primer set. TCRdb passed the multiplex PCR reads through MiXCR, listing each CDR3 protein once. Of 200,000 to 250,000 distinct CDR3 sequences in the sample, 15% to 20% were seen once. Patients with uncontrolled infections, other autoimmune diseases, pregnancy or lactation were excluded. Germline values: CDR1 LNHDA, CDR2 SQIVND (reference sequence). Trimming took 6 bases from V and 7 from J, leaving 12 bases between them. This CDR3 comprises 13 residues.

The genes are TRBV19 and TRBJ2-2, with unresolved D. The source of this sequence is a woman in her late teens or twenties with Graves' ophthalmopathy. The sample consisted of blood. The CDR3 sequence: CASRQVGVGELFF. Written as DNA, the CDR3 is TGTGCCAGTAGACAAGTTGGGGTCGGGGAGCTGTTTTTT.